This TCR beta chain is from a study of T cell repertoires in cytomegalovirus infection. Looking at the study overall: Through public TCR beta signatures, both CMV infection and matching HLA type were indicated. Findings and caveats of the study: There were carriers of CMV plus the relevant HLA, and cumulative public TCR beta family frequency identified them. CMV-specific HLA-C-restricted TCR beta clonotypes dominated the ex vivo response.

Via MiXCR, TCRdb re-called the reads, giving one row per CDR3 protein. The sample lists over 90,000 distinct CDR3 sequences; 16% were seen once. Ten or more counts support this clonotype. Antigen: not known. With V trimmed by 6 bases and J by 4 bases, 4 bases remained unmatched. The CDR3 is 14 residues long. Sequenced input: PBMCs. The V call is TRBV12-3 or TRBV12-4, the J call TRBJ2-5; 11 bases map to TRBD2. The clonotype comes from a human donor in good health (CMV status not recorded). Some clones in this sample may be carry-over from other donors' samples. The CDR3 coding sequence is TGTGCCAGCAGGGATAGCGGGGGGGCAGAGACCCAGTACTTC. It encodes CASRDSGGAETQYF.